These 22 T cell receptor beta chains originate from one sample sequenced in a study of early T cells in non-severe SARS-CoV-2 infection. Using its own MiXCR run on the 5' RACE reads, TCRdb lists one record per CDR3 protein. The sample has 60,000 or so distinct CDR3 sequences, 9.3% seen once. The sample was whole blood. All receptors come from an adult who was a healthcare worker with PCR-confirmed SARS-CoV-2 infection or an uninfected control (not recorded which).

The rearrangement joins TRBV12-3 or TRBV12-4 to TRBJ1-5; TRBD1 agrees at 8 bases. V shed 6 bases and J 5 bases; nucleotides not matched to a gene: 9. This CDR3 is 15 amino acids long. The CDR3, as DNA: TGTGCCAGCAGCCCGGGAGGACAGGGCTATCAGCCCCAGCATTTT. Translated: CASSPGGQGYQPQHF.

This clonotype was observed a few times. This CDR3 reads CATRRDRARGTEAFF. CDR3 coding DNA: TGTGCCACACGGCGGGACAGGGCGAGAGGCACTGAAGCTTTCTTT. J is TRBJ1-1 and V is TRBV19; TRBD1 matches at 9 bases. Per germline, CDR1 LNHDA and CDR2 SQIVND (reference sequence). With V trimmed by 10 bases and J by 4 bases, 13 bases remained unmatched. The CDR3 totals 15 residues.

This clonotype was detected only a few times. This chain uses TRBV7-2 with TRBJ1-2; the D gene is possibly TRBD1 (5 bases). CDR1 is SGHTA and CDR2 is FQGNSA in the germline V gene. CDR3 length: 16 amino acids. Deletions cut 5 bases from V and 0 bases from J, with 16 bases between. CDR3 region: CASSPLSTVSNYGYTF. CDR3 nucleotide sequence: TGTGCCAGCAGCCCTCTATCGACAGTCTCTAACTATGGCTACACCTTC.

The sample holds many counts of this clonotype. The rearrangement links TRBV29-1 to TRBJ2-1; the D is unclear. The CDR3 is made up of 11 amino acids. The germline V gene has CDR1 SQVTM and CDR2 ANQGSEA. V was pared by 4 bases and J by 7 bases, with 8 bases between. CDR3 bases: TGCAGCGTTGGAGCAATTAATGAGCAGTTCTTC. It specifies CSVGAINEQFF.

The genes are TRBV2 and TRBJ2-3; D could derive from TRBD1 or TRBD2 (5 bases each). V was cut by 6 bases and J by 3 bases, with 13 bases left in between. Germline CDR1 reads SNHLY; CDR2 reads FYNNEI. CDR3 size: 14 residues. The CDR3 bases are TGTGCCAGCAGCCCTACCGGGGCGACAGATACGCAGTATTTT. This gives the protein CASSPTGATDTQYF. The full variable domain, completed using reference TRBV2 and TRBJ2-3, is EPEVTQTPSHQVTQMGQEVILRCVPISNHLYFYWYRQILGQKVEFLVSFYNNEISEKSEIFDDQFSVERPDGSNFTLKIRSTKLEDSAMYFCASSPTGATDTQYFGPGTRLTVL.

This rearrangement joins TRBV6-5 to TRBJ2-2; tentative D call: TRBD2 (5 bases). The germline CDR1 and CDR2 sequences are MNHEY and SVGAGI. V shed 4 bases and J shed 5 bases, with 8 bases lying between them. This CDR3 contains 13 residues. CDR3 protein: CASSSTGTGELFF. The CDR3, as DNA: TGTGCCAGCAGTTCAACGGGAACCGGGGAGCTGTTTTTT.

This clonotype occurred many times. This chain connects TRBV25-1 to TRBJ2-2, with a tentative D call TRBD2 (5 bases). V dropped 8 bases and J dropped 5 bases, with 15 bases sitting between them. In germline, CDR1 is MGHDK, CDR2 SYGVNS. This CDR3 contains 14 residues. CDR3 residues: CASREGVGTGELFF. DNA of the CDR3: TGTGCCAGCCGAGAGGGCGTAGGGACCGGGGAGCTGTTTTTT. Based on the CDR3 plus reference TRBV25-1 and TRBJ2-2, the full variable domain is EADIYQTPRYLVIGTGKKITLECSQTMGHDKMYWYQQDPGMELHLIHYSYGVNSTEKGDLSSESTVSRIRTEHFPLTLESARPSHTSQYLCASREGVGTGELFFGEGSRLTVL.

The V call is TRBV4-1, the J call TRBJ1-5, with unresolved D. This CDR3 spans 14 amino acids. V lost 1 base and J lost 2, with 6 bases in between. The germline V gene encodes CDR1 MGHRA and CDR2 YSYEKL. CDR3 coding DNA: TGCGCCAGCAGCCAAGTCGATGGCAATCAGCCCCAGCATTTT. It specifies CASSQVDGNQPQHF.

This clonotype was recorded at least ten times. The CDR3 reads CASSQDRMDEQFF. The CDR3 region has the DNA TGTGCCAGCAGCCAAGATCGGATGGATGAGCAGTTCTTC. The chain links TRBV4-2 to TRBJ2-1; no firm D call. This CDR3 has 13 amino acids. V lost 0 bases and J lost 8, with 8 bases in between. Germline V CDR1 and CDR2: LGHNA, YNFKEQ.

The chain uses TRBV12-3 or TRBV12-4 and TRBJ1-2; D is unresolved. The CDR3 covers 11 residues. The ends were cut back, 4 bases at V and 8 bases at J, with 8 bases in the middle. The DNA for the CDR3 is TGTGCCAGCAGTTCCACGGGCGGCTACACCTTC. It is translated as CASSSTGGYTF.

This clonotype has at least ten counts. This chain's CDR3 is CASSPRTGIVQTDTQYF. DNA of the CDR3: TGTGCCAGCAGCCCTCGGACAGGGATCGTCCAAACAGATACGCAGTATTTT. The genes are TRBV3-1 and TRBJ2-3, with TRBD1 matching over 8 bases. There are 17 residues in the CDR3. Trimming at V came to 4 bases and at J to 3 bases, leaving 12 bases not matched to a gene. Germline V gene data show CDR1 as LGHDT and CDR2 as YNNKEL (reference sequence).

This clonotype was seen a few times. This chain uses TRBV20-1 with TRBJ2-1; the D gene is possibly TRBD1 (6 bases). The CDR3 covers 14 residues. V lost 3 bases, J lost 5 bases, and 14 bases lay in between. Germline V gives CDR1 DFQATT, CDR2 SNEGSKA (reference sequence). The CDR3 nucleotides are TGCAGTGCTAGCGGGACACCGTCCCACAATGAGCAGTTCTTC. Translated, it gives CSASGTPSHNEQFF.

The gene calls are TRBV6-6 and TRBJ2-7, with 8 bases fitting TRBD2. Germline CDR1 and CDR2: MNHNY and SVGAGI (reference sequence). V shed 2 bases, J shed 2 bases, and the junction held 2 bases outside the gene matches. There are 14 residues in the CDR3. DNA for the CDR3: TGTGCCAGCAGTTACAAGACTAGCGCCTACGAGCAGTACTTC. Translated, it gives CASSYKTSAYEQYF.

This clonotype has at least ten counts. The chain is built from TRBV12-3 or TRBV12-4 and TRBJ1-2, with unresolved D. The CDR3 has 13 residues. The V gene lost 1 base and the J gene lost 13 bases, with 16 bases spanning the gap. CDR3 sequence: CASSLETPSDVTF. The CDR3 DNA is TGTGCCAGCAGTTTAGAGACCCCCAGCGACGTCACCTTC.

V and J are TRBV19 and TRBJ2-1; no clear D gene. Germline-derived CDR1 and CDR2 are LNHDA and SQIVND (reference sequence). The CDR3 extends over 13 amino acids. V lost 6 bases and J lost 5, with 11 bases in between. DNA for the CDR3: TGTGCCAGTAGCCGCTGGAGCAACAATGAGCAGTTCTTC. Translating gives CASSRWSNNEQFF. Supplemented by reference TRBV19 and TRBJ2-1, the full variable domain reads DGGITQSPKYLFRKEGQNVTLSCEQNLNHDAMYWYRQDPGQGLRLIYYSQIVNDFQKGDIAEGYSVSREKKESFPLTVTSAQKNPTAFYLCASSRWSNNEQFFGPGTRLTVL.

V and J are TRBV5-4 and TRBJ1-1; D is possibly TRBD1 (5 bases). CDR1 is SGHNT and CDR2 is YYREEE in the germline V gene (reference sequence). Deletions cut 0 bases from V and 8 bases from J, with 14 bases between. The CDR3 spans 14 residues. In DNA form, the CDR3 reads TGTGCCAGCAGCTTGGCGTCGCGGGGACCGGAAGCTTTCTTT. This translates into CASSLASRGPEAFF.

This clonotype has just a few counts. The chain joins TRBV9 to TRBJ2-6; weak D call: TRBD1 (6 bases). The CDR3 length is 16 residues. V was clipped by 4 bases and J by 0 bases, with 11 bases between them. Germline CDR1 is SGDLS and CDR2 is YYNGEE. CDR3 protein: CASSTQGNSGANVLTF. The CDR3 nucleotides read TGTGCCAGCAGCACCCAGGGGAACTCTGGGGCCAACGTCCTGACTTTC.

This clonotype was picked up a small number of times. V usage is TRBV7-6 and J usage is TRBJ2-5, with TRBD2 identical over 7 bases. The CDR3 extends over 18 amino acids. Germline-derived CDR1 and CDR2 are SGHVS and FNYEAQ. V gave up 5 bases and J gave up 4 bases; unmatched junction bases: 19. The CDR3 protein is CASSTPSGAALKGETQYF. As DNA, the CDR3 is TGTGCCAGCAGCACGCCGAGCGGGGCCGCCTTAAAAGGAGAGACCCAGTACTTC.

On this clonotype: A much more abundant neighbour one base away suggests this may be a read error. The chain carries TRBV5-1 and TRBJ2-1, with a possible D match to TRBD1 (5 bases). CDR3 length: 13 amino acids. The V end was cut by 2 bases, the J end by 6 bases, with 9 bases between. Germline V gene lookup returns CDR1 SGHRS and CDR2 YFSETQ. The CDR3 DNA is TGCGCCAGCAGCTTAGGGGCAGCCAATGAGCAGTTCTTC. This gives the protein CASSLGAANEQFF.

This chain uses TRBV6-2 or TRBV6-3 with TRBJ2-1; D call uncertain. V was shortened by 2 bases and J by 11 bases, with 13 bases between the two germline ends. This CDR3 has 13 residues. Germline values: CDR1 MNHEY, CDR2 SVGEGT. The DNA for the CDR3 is TGTGCCAGCAGTTACCGTGATCCCTCCAAGCAGTTCTTC. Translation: CASSYRDPSKQFF.

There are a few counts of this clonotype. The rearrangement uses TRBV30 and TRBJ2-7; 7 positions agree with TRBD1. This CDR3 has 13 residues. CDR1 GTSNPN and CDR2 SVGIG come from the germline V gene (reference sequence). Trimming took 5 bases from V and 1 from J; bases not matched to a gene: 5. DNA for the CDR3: TGTGCCTGGGCCAGGGACAGTTCCTACGAGCAGTACTTC. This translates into CAWARDSSYEQYF.

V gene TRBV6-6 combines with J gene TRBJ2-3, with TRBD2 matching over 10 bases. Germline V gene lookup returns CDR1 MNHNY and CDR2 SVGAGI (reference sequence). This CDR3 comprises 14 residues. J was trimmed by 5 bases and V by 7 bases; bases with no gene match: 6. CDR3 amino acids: CASTSSGGGDTQYF. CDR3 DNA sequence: TGTGCCAGCACCTCTAGCGGGGGAGGAGATACGCAGTATTTT.